The rows below give T cell receptor beta chains drawn from one sample of a study of cytomegalovirus exposure and HLA in healthy donors. TCRdb keeps only in-frame clones here, not all; method: immunoSEQ multiplex PCR. The data contain some 130,000 clones, 79% of them singletons. Sequenced sample: PBMCs. Every receptor here comes from a man aged 35 to 55 in good health and CMV-seropositive. CDR3s include the opening cysteine and the closing phenylalanine or tryptophan. A D gene is named only where the DNA matches it firmly. Expanded clones are given a class, and other clones once, few, many or no size at all.

d_call	clone_size	v_call	j_call	cdr3_aa	cdr3_nt
NA	NA	TRBV25-1	TRBJ1-4	CASSWGPATNEKLFF	TGTGCCAGCAGTTGGGGGCCCGCAACTAATGAAAAACTGTTTTTT
TRBD1	NA	TRBV11-1	TRBJ1-2	CASSSGQAQGYTF	TGTGCCAGCAGCTCGGGACAGGCGCAGGGCTACACCTTC
NA	NA	TRBV7-9	TRBJ1-4	CASSVYRATNEKLFF	TGTGCCAGCAGCGTGTACAGGGCGACTAATGAAAAACTGTTTTTT
NA	NA	TRBV11-2	TRBJ1-6	CASRWGAGNSPLHF	TGTGCCAGCAGGTGGGGAGCAGGAAATTCACCCCTCCACTTT
TRBD1	NA	TRBV9	TRBJ2-7	CASSVSGTGPYEQYF	TGTGCCAGCAGCGTAAGCGGGACAGGGCCCTACGAGCAGTACTTC
NA	once	TRBV19	TRBJ2-7	CASSTTGLGYEQYF	TGTGCCAGTAGTACCACAGGGTTAGGCTACGAGCAGTACTTC
NA	few	TRBV12-5	TRBJ2-7	CASGPPRVRENVHEQYF	TGTGCTAGTGGTCCCCCGAGGGTAAGGGAAAACGTCCACGAGCAGTACTTC
NA	NA	TRBV11-3	TRBJ1-1	CASSLDAVNTEAFF	TGTGCCAGCAGCTTAGATGCGGTGAACACTGAAGCTTTCTTT
TRBD2	NA	TRBV7-9	TRBJ2-1	CASSPQGAGEGEQFF	TGTGCCAGCAGCCCACAAGGGGCGGGAGAAGGGGAGCAGTTCTTC
NA	few	TRBV6-5	TRBJ2-7	CASSYSGSRGPQYF	TGTGCCAGCAGTTACTCTGGATCCCGAGGGCCGCAGTACTTC
TRBD2	NA	TRBV5-4	TRBJ2-7	CASKLAGGPYEQYF	TGTGCCAGCAAACTAGCGGGAGGACCCTACGAGCAGTACTTC
TRBD1	NA	TRBV6-1	TRBJ1-1	CASTTDRETRAFF	TGTGCCAGCACTACGGACAGGGAGACTAGAGCTTTCTTT
NA	NA	TRBV4-1	TRBJ1-6	CASSQEQGGNSPLHF	TGCGCCAGCAGCCAAGAACAGGGAGGGAATTCACCCCTCCACTTT
NA	few	TRBV25-1	TRBJ1-1	CASSVPGGTEAFF	TGTGCCAGCAGTGTCCCCGGGGGCACTGAAGCTTTCTTT
TRBD1	NA	TRBV19	TRBJ2-5	CASSPRDRGSGETQYF	TGTGCCAGTAGTCCGAGGGACAGGGGATCAGGAGAGACCCAGTACTTC
TRBD2	NA	TRBV5-1	TRBJ2-7	CASRGLAGEEQYF	TGCGCCAGCAGGGGACTAGCGGGAGAAGAGCAGTACTTC
NA	NA	TRBV2	TRBJ2-5	CASMWQYQETQYF	TGTGCCAGCATGTGGCAGTATCAAGAGACCCAGTACTTC
TRBD1	NA	TRBV11-2	TRBJ2-7	CASSYELRQGKQYF	TGTGCCAGCAGCTATGAGTTGCGACAGGGGAAGCAGTACTTC
TRBD2	NA	TRBV5-1	TRBJ2-5	CASSGSGSRETQYF	TGCGCCAGCAGCGGTAGCGGGAGTAGAGAGACCCAGTACTTC
NA	NA	TRBV4-2	TRBJ1-1	CASSQDRASLNTEAFF	TGTGCCAGCAGCCAAGATCGCGCATCTCTGAACACTGAAGCTTTCTTT
TRBD2	NA	TRBV27	TRBJ2-7	CASSVASGSYEQYF	TGTGCCAGCAGCGTAGCTAGCGGTTCCTACGAGCAGTACTTC
TRBD1	NA	TRBV25-1	TRBJ2-7	CASSDPGTGNYEQYF	TGTGCCAGCAGTGACCCCGGGACAGGCAACTACGAGCAGTACTTC
TRBD1	few	TRBV5-1	TRBJ2-7	CASSLGQGASEQYF	TGCGCCAGCAGCTTGGGGCAGGGGGCTAGTGAGCAGTACTTC
NA	NA	TRBV28	TRBJ1-1	CASSEQGGTEAFF	TGTGCCAGCAGTGAACAGGGCGGCACTGAAGCTTTCTTT
NA	NA	TRBV18	TRBJ1-5	CASSPPSRDQPQHF	TGTGCCAGCTCACCACCGAGCAGGGATCAGCCCCAGCATTTT
NA	NA	TRBV7-2	TRBJ2-1	CASSLVGSSYNEQFF	TGTGCCAGCAGCTTAGTTGGGAGCTCCTACAATGAGCAGTTCTTC
NA	NA	TRBV19	TRBJ1-2	CASSIEPGTNYGYTF	TGTGCCAGTAGTATAGAACCGGGAACTAACTATGGCTACACCTTC
NA	NA	TRBV6-1	TRBJ2-3	CASSEMRDTQYF	TGTGCCAGCAGTGAAATGAGGGATACGCAGTATTTT
TRBD2	NA	TRBV7-3	TRBJ2-3	CASSTSGSADTQYF	TGTGCCAGCAGTACTAGCGGGAGTGCAGATACGCAGTATTTT
NA	NA	TRBV7-9	TRBJ2-7	CSSRTGIPYEQYF	TGTTCCAGCAGAACCGGGATTCCCTACGAGCAGTACTTC
NA	NA	TRBV30	TRBJ2-7	CAWSVMADYEQYF	TGTGCCTGGAGTGTTATGGCAGACTACGAGCAGTACTTC
NA	NA	TRBV15	TRBJ1-6	CATFNPSSYNSPLHF	TGTGCCACCTTCAATCCGAGCTCCTATAATTCACCCCTCCACTTT
TRBD2	NA	TRBV9	TRBJ2-7	CASRAGLAGPYEQYF	TGTGCCAGCAGGGCGGGACTAGCGGGCCCCTACGAGCAGTACTTC
TRBD1	NA	TRBV6-5	TRBJ1-1	CASSYTGAEAFF	TGTGCCAGCAGCTATACAGGGGCTGAAGCTTTCTTT
NA	NA	TRBV5-1	TRBJ2-5	CASSPQWGEGTQYF	TGCGCCAGCAGCCCCCAATGGGGGGAAGGGACCCAGTACTTC
NA	NA	TRBV28	TRBJ1-1	CASSVPHRVTEAFF	TGTGCCAGCAGTGTTCCCCACAGGGTCACTGAAGCTTTCTTT
TRBD1	NA	TRBV10-1	TRBJ1-2	CASSERRGQNYGYTF	TGCGCCAGCAGTGAGCGAAGGGGACAGAACTATGGCTACACCTTC
TRBD2	NA	TRBV7-3	TRBJ2-1	CASSLTSGTYNEQFF	TGTGCCAGCAGCTTAACTAGCGGGACCTACAATGAGCAGTTCTTC
TRBD1	NA	TRBV11-2	TRBJ1-1	CASSSGQNPAFF	TGTGCCAGCAGCTCGGGACAGAACCCAGCTTTCTTT
TRBD1	once	TRBV5-6	TRBJ2-7	CASSLEHRGLSYEQYF	TGTGCCAGCAGCTTGGAACACAGGGGGCTCTCCTACGAGCAGTACTTC
NA	NA	TRBV5-1	TRBJ2-5	CASSDVGAQYF	TGCGCCAGCAGCGACGTAGGGGCCCAGTACTTC
TRBD1	NA	TRBV5-6	TRBJ2-3	CASSRGQVGDTQYF	TGTGCCAGCAGCAGGGGACAGGTGGGAGATACGCAGTATTTT
NA	NA	TRBV7-7	TRBJ1-1	CASSPNGILNTEAFF	TGTGCTAGCAGCCCTAACGGGATTTTGAACACTGAAGCTTTCTTT
NA	NA	TRBV10-3	TRBJ2-3	CAITGDSPSTDTQYF	TGTGCCATCACGGGGGACAGCCCCTCCACAGATACGCAGTATTTT
NA	few	TRBV5-1	TRBJ1-1	CASSPTGTEAFF	TGCGCCAGCAGCCCGACGGGCACTGAAGCTTTCTTT
TRBD2	many	TRBV2	TRBJ2-7	CAGGWREDEQYF	TGTGCCGGAGGGTGGCGGGAGGACGAGCAGTACTTC
TRBD1	NA	TRBV15	TRBJ1-2	CATSSLRQGGLQGYGYTF	TGTGCCACCAGCTCTCTCCGACAGGGGGGCTTGCAAGGGTATGGCTACACCTTC
NA	NA	TRBV29-1	TRBJ2-7	CSVRGGTHYEQYF	TGCAGCGTTCGAGGCGGGACCCACTACGAGCAGTACTTC
TRBD2	NA	TRBV4-1	TRBJ2-1	CASSPGGLAGDNEQFF	TGCGCCAGCAGCCCAGGGGGGCTAGCGGGAGACAATGAGCAGTTCTTC
NA	NA	TRBV10-3	TRBJ1-2	CASSYEPRGGYTF	TGTGCCAGCAGTTACGAGCCTCGGGGTGGCTACACCTTC
NA	few	TRBV6-6	TRBJ1-1	CASTRGRNTEAFF	TGTGCCAGCACCCGTGGTAGAAACACTGAAGCTTTCTTT